This entry lists 32 T cell receptor beta chains sequenced from one sample in a study of cytomegalovirus exposure and HLA in healthy donors. PCR used 60 Vbeta primers and 13 Jbeta primers. Clones were sequenced by immunoSEQ multiplex PCR, and TCRdb holds only the in-frame ones, with some missing. The sample has under 85,000 clones, around four fifths seen once. Sequencing was carried out using PBMCs. These receptors all come from a woman aged 25 to 39 in good health and CMV-seronegative.

This clone occurred once. The genes are TRBV25-1 and TRBJ1-2, with D hard to call. The germline CDR1 and CDR2 sequences are MGHDK and SYGVNS. The V end was cut by 2 bases, the J end by 4 bases, with 2 bases between. This CDR3 comprises 11 residues. The chain's CDR3 is CASSELYGYTF. The CDR3 coding sequence is TGTGCCAGCAGTGAACTCTATGGCTACACCTTC.

V is TRBV2 and J is TRBJ1-4, with 9 bases identical to TRBD1. The CDR3 extends over 14 amino acids. From germline, CDR1 is SNHLY and CDR2 FYNNEI. J gave up 3 bases and V 9 bases, and 5 bases lay outside the gene matches. In DNA form, the CDR3 reads TGTGCCAGAGGGGGACAGGGAGCTAATGAAAAACTGTTTTTT. As protein: CARGGQGANEKLFF.

The chain couples TRBV15 to TRBJ2-2; 9 bases are a match to TRBD2. This CDR3 has 15 amino acids. CDR1 LNHNV and CDR2 YYDKDF come from the germline V gene (reference sequence). V shed 0 bases, J shed 6 bases, and the junction held 2 bases outside the gene matches. CDR3 region: CATSREREGPGELFF. The CDR3 DNA sequence: TGTGCCACCAGCAGAGAGCGGGAGGGGCCCGGGGAGCTGTTTTTT.

This chain joins TRBV10-3 and TRBJ2-5, with TRBD2 as a possible D gene (6 bases). V lost 4 bases, J lost 5 bases, and 11 bases lay in between. The germline gives CDR1 ENHRY, CDR2 SYGVKD. This CDR3 region has 13 residues. CDR3 coding DNA: TGTGCCATCAGTGGTACGGGAGAGGAGACCCAGTACTTC. It translates to CAISGTGEETQYF.

The rearrangement joins TRBV11-2 to TRBJ1-1, with D possibly matching TRBD1 (5 bases). Germline V gives CDR1 SGHAT, CDR2 FQNNGV. Trimming pared 5 bases from V and 7 bases from J, leaving 17 bases between. The length of the CDR3 is 14 residues. The CDR3, as DNA: TGTGCCAGCAGCCCTTTGAAAGGGGTGGGTGAAGCTTTCTTT. Protein: CASSPLKGVGEAFF.

V and J are TRBV10-1 and TRBJ2-7, with TRBD1 matching over 9 bases. The CDR3 contains 13 residues. Germline assignment: CDR1 WNHNN and CDR2 SYGVQD (reference sequence). Trimming took 6 bases from V and 6 from J; bases not matched to a gene: 6. CDR3 amino acids: CASSRDRVGEQYF. CDR3 sequence (DNA): TGCGCCAGCAGCCGGGACAGGGTGGGCGAGCAGTACTTC.

The CDR3 nucleotides are TGTGCCAGCAGCCCCTGGACTAGCGAGCCCGGGGAGCTGTTTTTT. Translating gives CASSPWTSEPGELFF. The chain has TRBV7-9 and TRBJ2-2, with 9 bases fitting TRBD2. CDR1 and CDR2 from the germline V gene are SEHNR and FQNEAQ (reference sequence). The CDR3 has 15 residues. Unmatched junction bases numbered 7, after V lost 5 bases and J lost 6 bases.

The gene calls are TRBV10-3 and TRBJ1-5, with 11 bases matching TRBD1. V lost 1 base to trimming and J lost 5 bases; unmatched junction nucleotides: 1. Germline V gene lookup returns CDR1 ENHRY and CDR2 SYGVKD. This CDR3 is built from 15 residues. This chain's CDR3 is CAISEWGQGDQPQHF. In DNA, the CDR3 is TGTGCCATCAGTGAGTGGGGACAGGGGGATCAGCCCCAGCATTTT.

V gene TRBV4-3 combines with J gene TRBJ2-7, with 9 nucleotides matching TRBD1. The CDR3 consists of 15 residues. Trimming cost V 3 bases and J 2 bases; bases outside gene matches: 5. Germline V gives CDR1 LGHNA, CDR2 YSLEER. CDR3 bases: TGCGCCAGCAGCCAGGGGACAGGGAGTCCCTACGAGCAGTACTTC. This codes for CASSQGTGSPYEQYF.

The CDR3 loop is CASSDTGQENIQYF. Written as DNA, the CDR3 is TGTGCCAGCAGTGACACAGGGCAGGAAAACATTCAGTACTTC. The gene calls are TRBV2 and TRBJ2-4, with D maybe TRBD1 (6 bases). The ends were cut back, 3 bases at V and 5 bases at J, with 11 bases in the middle. Germline CDR1 and CDR2: SNHLY and FYNNEI. This CDR3 contains 14 residues.

V and J are TRBV2 and TRBJ2-7; TRBD2 is a possible D gene (7 bases). V was trimmed by 6 bases and J by 0 bases, leaving 12 bases between them. CDR1 is SNHLY and CDR2 is FYNNEI in the germline V gene. The CDR3 runs to 14 residues. CDR3 nucleotides: TGTGCCAGCAGCGGCGGGGGCCACTCCTACGAGCAGTACTTC. It yields the protein CASSGGGHSYEQYF.

V usage is TRBV27 and J usage is TRBJ2-7; the D gene is possibly TRBD1 (6 bases). The CDR3 has 13 residues. Germline values: CDR1 MNHEY, CDR2 SMNVEV (reference sequence). The V gene lost 8 bases and the J gene lost 4 bases, with 15 bases spanning the gap. The CDR3 nucleotides read TGTGCCAGCGGCTTCCCCAGGGGTTACGAGCAGTACTTC. Encoded protein: CASGFPRGYEQYF.

The chain employs TRBV9 and TRBJ2-5, with D possibly matching TRBD1 (6 bases). Trimming took off 3 bases at V and 5 bases at J, with 14 bases between the two ends. This CDR3 contains 14 residues. The germline CDR1 and CDR2 sequences are SGDLS and YYNGEE. CDR3 in DNA: TGTGCCAGCAGCGGCCACAGGGCGGAGGAGACCCAGTACTTC. Its protein is CASSGHRAEETQYF.

This clone was counted a single time. The chain couples TRBV6-4 to TRBJ1-1; D gene unclear. CDR1 is MRHNA and CDR2 is SNTAGT in the germline V gene. The V and J ends lost 4 bases and 1 base respectively, with 7 bases between them. The CDR3 sequence is 13 residues long. DNA for the CDR3: TGTGCCAGCAGTGCATCCCCGAACACTGAAGCTTTCTTT. Residues: CASSASPNTEAFF.

The rearrangement joins TRBV6-5 to TRBJ2-3; the D gene is possibly TRBD1 (6 bases). The CDR3 totals 13 residues. Germline assignment: CDR1 MNHEY and CDR2 SVGAGI. Trimming took 6 bases from V and 8 from J, leaving 15 bases between them. The CDR3 sequence: CASSSHRASTQYF. CDR3 coding DNA: TGTGCCAGCAGCTCCCACAGGGCAAGTACGCAGTATTTT.

The chain couples TRBV28 to TRBJ1-4, with D maybe TRBD1 (5 bases). This CDR3 has 15 amino acids. CDR1 and CDR2 (germline): MDHEN, SYDVKM. Trimming cost V 3 bases and J 8 bases, with 16 bases left between them. The CDR3 DNA sequence: TGTGCCAGCAGTTTTCCCGGACAATCGAGGGAAAAACTGTTTTTT. Translating gives CASSFPGQSREKLFF.

The chain uses TRBV9 and TRBJ2-2; 12 bases are a match to TRBD2. J lost 4 bases, V lost 4 bases, and 5 bases had no gene match. The CDR3 covers 16 residues. Per the germline V gene, CDR1 is SGDLS and CDR2 is YYNGEE. CDR3 nucleotide sequence: TGTGCCAGCAGCACCACTAGCGGGGGGCCCACCGGGGAGCTGTTTTTT. The encoded protein is CASSTTSGGPTGELFF. Based on the CDR3 plus reference TRBV9 and TRBJ2-2, the full variable domain is DSGVTQTPKHLITATGQRVTLRCSPRSGDLSVYWYQQSLDQGLQFLIQYYNGEERAKGNILERFSAQQFPDLHSELNLSSLELGDSALYFCASSTTSGGPTGELFFGEGSRLTVL.

V and J are TRBV29-1 and TRBJ2-1, with TRBD2 matching 9 bases. V lost 2 bases, J lost 5 bases, and 7 bases stayed unmatched. The length of the CDR3 is 15 residues. Germline loops: CDR1 SQVTM, CDR2 ANQGSEA. Written as DNA, the CDR3 is TGCAGCGTTGAAACCGGGACTAGCAGAGACAATGAGCAGTTCTTC. Encoded protein: CSVETGTSRDNEQFF.

This clone was counted a single time. V and J are TRBV4-1 and TRBJ2-5; 8 bases align to TRBD2. V lost 6 bases and J lost 4; bases outside the gene matches: 10. The CDR3 sequence is 15 residues long. Germline V gene lookup returns CDR1 MGHRA and CDR2 YSYEKL. The CDR3 sequence: CASRPGQRGRETQYF. CDR3 nucleotides: TGCGCCAGCAGACCCGGACAGCGGGGGAGAGAGACCCAGTACTTC.

This sequence joins TRBV28 and TRBJ1-2; 9 nucleotides align to TRBD1. CDR3 length: 14 residues. Germline CDR1 MDHEN, CDR2 SYDVKM. V dropped 4 bases and J dropped 7; count of bases not matched to a gene: 7. The CDR3 DNA reads TGTGCCAGCAGTTCTTCCTCGACAGGGGGTGGCTACACCTTC. Its protein is CASSSSSTGGGYTF.

The rearrangement joins TRBV4-1 to TRBJ2-7; no clear D. Germline V gene data show CDR1 as MGHRA and CDR2 as YSYEKL. This CDR3 spans 14 amino acids. The V end lost 1 base, the J end lost 3 bases, and 10 bases lay between the germline ends. CDR3 amino acids: CASSQVARGYEQYF. The CDR3 nucleotides read TGCGCCAGCAGCCAAGTGGCCAGAGGCTACGAGCAGTACTTC.

The gene calls are TRBV4-1 and TRBJ1-5; a possible D gene is TRBD1 (5 bases). This CDR3 is 16 amino acids long. CDR1 MGHRA and CDR2 YSYEKL come from the germline V gene. The V end lost 4 bases, the J end lost 1 base, and 14 bases lay between the germline ends. The DNA of the CDR3 is TGCGCCAGCAGCCTGGGGGGTGGCTTCAGCAATCAGCCCCAGCATTTT. This codes for CASSLGGGFSNQPQHF.

The chain uses TRBV25-1 and TRBJ1-5; no clear D gene. Germline V CDR1 and CDR2: MGHDK, SYGVNS. Trimming removed 3 bases at V and 0 bases at J, with 6 bases between. The CDR3 extends over 14 amino acids. The chain's CDR3 is CASSDGDSNQPQHF. CDR3 DNA sequence: TGTGCCAGCAGTGACGGGGATAGCAATCAGCCCCAGCATTTT. The full variable domain, in which reference TRBV25-1 and TRBJ1-5 provide the parts outside the CDR3, is EADIYQTPRYLVIGTGKKITLECSQTMGHDKMYWYQQDPGMELHLIHYSYGVNSTEKGDLSSESTVSRIRTEHFPLTLESARPSHTSQYLCASSDGDSNQPQHFGDGTRLSIL.

The chain has TRBV13 and TRBJ1-2, with 9 bases aligning to TRBD1. V dropped 4 bases and J dropped 8; count of bases not matched to a gene: 8. The CDR3 spans 14 residues. Germline CDR1 and CDR2: PRHDT and FYEKMQ (reference sequence). In DNA form, the CDR3 reads TGTGCCAGCAGCTCGTTCGGGACAGGGAAAGGCTACACCTTC. Its translation: CASSSFGTGKGYTF. The whole variable domain, filled in from reference TRBV13 and TRBJ1-2, reads AAGVIQSPRHLIKEKRETATLKCYPIPRHDTVYWYQQGPGQDPQFLISFYEKMQSDKGSIPDRFSAQQFSDYHSELNMSSLELGDSALYFCASSSFGTGKGYTFGSGTRLTVV.

The chain has TRBV30 and TRBJ1-5, with D perhaps matching TRBD1 (5 bases). Trimming removed 3 bases from V and 2 bases from J, with 11 bases in between. This CDR3 has 14 residues. Looked up from germline, CDR1 is GTSNPN and CDR2 is SVGIG (reference sequence). The CDR3 protein is CAWRGPGGNQPQHF. CDR3 sequence (DNA): TGTGCCTGGAGGGGCCCGGGGGGCAATCAGCCCCAGCATTTT.

Only a few counts were recorded for this clone. The chain recombines TRBV5-1 with TRBJ1-4; a possible D gene is TRBD1 (5 bases). The V gene's germline CDR1 is SGHRS and CDR2 YFSETQ. The V gene lost 4 bases and the J gene lost 4 bases, with 14 bases spanning the gap. There are 15 residues in the CDR3. The CDR3 sequence is CASSRTGTFNEKLFF. The CDR3 nucleotides are TGCGCCAGCAGCCGAACTGGGACTTTTAATGAAAAACTGTTTTTT. Variable domain in full (rest from reference TRBV5-1 and TRBJ1-4): KAGVTQTPRYLIKTRGQQVTLSCSPISGHRSVSWYQQTPGQGLQFLFEYFSETQRNKGNFPGRFSGRQFSNSRSEMNVSTLELGDSALYLCASSRTGTFNEKLFFGSGTQLSVL.

This clone has only a few counts. The rearrangement joins TRBV5-7 to TRBJ2-6; 7 bases match TRBD1. TRBV5-7 is filed as an ORF, its function uncertain. This CDR3 is 15 amino acids long. After removal of 4 bases from V and 4 bases from J, the junction contained 5 bases not matched to a gene. CDR3 residues: CASSQTGVGANVLTF. The CDR3 DNA follows: TGTGCCAGCAGCCAAACAGGGGTGGGGGCCAACGTCCTGACTTTC.

V gene TRBV4-3 combines with J gene TRBJ2-7; 11 bases align to TRBD2. The V segment lost 4 bases and the J segment 3 bases; nucleotides outside the gene matches: 5. The CDR3 spans 15 residues. Germline CDR1 LGHNA, CDR2 YSLEER. CDR3 nucleotides: TGCGCCAGCAGCCTCGGGACTAGCGGTGACTACGAGCAGTACTTC. Translating it yields CASSLGTSGDYEQYF.

This clone was found once. J is TRBJ2-1 and V is TRBV30, with a tentative D call TRBD2 (6 bases). V dropped 0 bases and J dropped 7 bases, with 10 bases sitting between them. The CDR3 runs to 13 residues. Germline V gives CDR1 GTSNPN, CDR2 SVGIG (reference sequence). CDR3 sequence: CAWSVGGPNEQFF. Written as DNA, the CDR3 is TGTGCCTGGAGTGTAGGAGGGCCTAATGAGCAGTTCTTC.

CDR3 protein: CATSSPSDREDQPQHF. DNA for the CDR3: TGTGCCACCAGCAGCCCTTCGGACAGGGAAGATCAGCCCCAGCATTTT. V is TRBV15 and J is TRBJ1-5; 8 bases agree with TRBD1. This CDR3 spans 16 amino acids. Germline V gene lookup returns CDR1 LNHNV and CDR2 YYDKDF (reference sequence). J gave up 5 bases and V 3 bases, and 9 bases lay outside the gene matches.

The J gene is TRBJ1-1, the V gene TRBV30; tentative D call: TRBD1 (6 bases). There are 13 residues in the CDR3. The germline V and J ends were trimmed by 0 bases and 2 bases, with 7 bases remaining between them. Germline V gene lookup returns CDR1 GTSNPN and CDR2 SVGIG (reference sequence). The CDR3 spells CAWSVDSNTEAFF. In nucleotides, the CDR3 is TGTGCCTGGAGTGTGGACAGCAACACTGAAGCTTTCTTT.

V gene TRBV7-9 combines with J gene TRBJ1-6; 10 bases are a match to TRBD1. From germline, CDR1 is SEHNR and CDR2 FQNEAQ (reference sequence). This CDR3 comprises 16 residues. V trimming: 5 bases; J trimming: 9 bases; junction bases outside the gene matches: 10. CDR3: CASSPGTGVEASPLHF. In DNA form, the CDR3 reads TGTGCCAGCAGCCCCGGGACAGGGGTGGAGGCTTCACCCCTCCACTTT.